A single sample gave rise to the 20 T cell receptor beta chains below, sequenced in a study of cytomegalovirus exposure and HLA in healthy donors. The PCR ran on 60 Vbeta and 13 Jbeta primers. Libraries were prepared by immunoSEQ multiplex PCR; TCRdb keeps only in-frame clonotypes and omits some of them. The sample has about 150,000 clones, over 75% seen once. Material for sequencing was PBMCs. These receptors were taken from a woman in her thirties or forties in good health and CMV-seropositive.

This clone has a handful of counts. This sample includes further DNA sequences coding for the same CDR3. The rearrangement links TRBV5-1 to TRBJ2-5, with 7 bases that match TRBD1. The CDR3 extends over 14 amino acids. Germline CDR1 and CDR2: SGHRS and YFSETQ. V shed 4 bases, J shed 2 bases, and the junction held 5 bases outside the gene matches. In DNA form, the CDR3 reads TGCGCCAGCAGCCCGACAGGGAGACAAGAGACCCAGTACTTC. It encodes CASSPTGRQETQYF.

The V call is TRBV9, the J call TRBJ2-1; TRBD1 is a possible D gene (5 bases). CDR3 length: 16 amino acids. Between the trimmed V and J ends, which lost 0 bases and 1 base, there was a span of 11 bases. The germline CDR1 and CDR2 sequences are SGDLS and YYNGEE. CDR3 amino acids: CASSVVGRASYNEQFF. DNA of the CDR3: TGTGCCAGCAGCGTAGTCGGCAGGGCTTCCTACAATGAGCAGTTCTTC.

The rearrangement links TRBV27 to TRBJ2-1, with TRBD1 matching 7 bases. The V gene end was trimmed by 6 bases and the J gene end by 0 bases; junction bases not matched to a gene: 5. The CDR3 consists of 15 residues. Germline CDR1 and CDR2: MNHEY and SMNVEV (reference sequence). The CDR3 protein is CASRNSGGSYNEQFF. In DNA form, the CDR3 reads TGTGCCAGCAGAAATTCAGGGGGCTCCTACAATGAGCAGTTCTTC.

A remark on this clone: Mismatch with germline at one junction end may stem from a read error. The CDR3 coding sequence is TGTGCCAGCAGCCAATACGGGTCAAACCAACGTGACTTT. This sequence encodes CASSQYGSNQRDF. The chain couples TRBV16 to TRBJ1-1; no reliable D call. Germline V gives CDR1 KGHSY, CDR2 FQNENV. The length of the CDR3 is 13 residues.

V usage is TRBV9 and J usage is TRBJ2-7; a weak D match, TRBD1 (7 bases). The CDR3 loop spans 16 amino acids. Deletions cut 0 bases from V and 3 bases from J, with 16 bases between. Germline lookup yields CDR1 SGDLS and CDR2 YYNGEE. The CDR3, as DNA: TGTGCCAGCAGCGTAGACAGGGGAGGCCCCTACTACGAGCAGTACTTC. It codes for CASSVDRGGPYYEQYF.

This chain joins TRBV15 and TRBJ2-1, with 7 bases that match TRBD1. The CDR3 loop spans 17 amino acids. Trimming removed 3 bases from V and 8 bases from J; junction bases left unmatched: 16. CDR1 and CDR2 (germline): LNHNV, YYDKDF (reference sequence). The CDR3 nucleotides read TGTGCCACCAGCAGTGCCCAGGGACAGCCCTCTAAGGATGAGCAGTTCTTC. Translating gives CATSSAQGQPSKDEQFF.

This clone was seen only a few times. The CDR3 DNA is TGTGCCAGCAGCTCTACAGGGACCCTTAGCTATGGCTACACCTTC. Its protein product is CASSSTGTLSYGYTF. V and J are TRBV7-9 and TRBJ1-2, with D possibly being TRBD1 (6 bases). Trimming removed 4 bases at V and 4 bases at J, with 16 bases between. The CDR3 extends over 15 amino acids. Germline V gene data show CDR1 as SEHNR and CDR2 as FQNEAQ (reference sequence).

The rearrangement joins TRBV28 to TRBJ2-7, with 7 bases lining up with TRBD2. In germline, CDR1 is MDHEN, CDR2 SYDVKM. The V and J ends lost 4 bases and 3 bases, in that order; junction bases with no gene match: 6. The CDR3 is made up of 14 amino acids. The CDR3 loop reads CASSSGGSIYEQYF. The CDR3 DNA is TGTGCCAGCAGTTCGGGCGGGAGCATCTACGAGCAGTACTTC.

This clone was counted between two and nine times. The chain couples TRBV30 to TRBJ2-7; D may be TRBD2 (6 bases). CDR3 length: 13 residues. Germline CDR1 GTSNPN, CDR2 SVGIG (reference sequence). V lost 5 bases and J lost 3, with 14 bases in between. The CDR3 protein is CAWHRVGGYEQYF. The CDR3 nucleotides are TGTGCCTGGCATAGGGTCGGGGGCTACGAGCAGTACTTC.

The J gene is TRBJ1-1, the V gene TRBV2; D not resolved. The CDR3 length is 14 residues. V lost 4 bases and J lost 1, with 10 bases in between. CDR1 and CDR2 (germline): SNHLY, FYNNEI. The CDR3 reads CASSAALSNTEAFF. The CDR3 nucleotides are TGTGCCAGCAGTGCAGCACTCTCGAACACTGAAGCTTTCTTT.

The rearrangement uses TRBV28 and TRBJ2-7; 10 bases are a match to TRBD1. The CDR3 extends over 16 amino acids. Trimming took 6 bases from V and 3 from J; bases not matched to a gene: 11. Germline V gives CDR1 MDHEN, CDR2 SYDVKM. CDR3 protein: CASSLPATGGVYEQYF. CDR3 coding DNA: TGTGCCAGCAGCCTCCCCGCGACAGGGGGCGTCTACGAGCAGTACTTC. Using reference TRBV28 and TRBJ2-7 for the parts outside the CDR3, the full variable domain is DVKVTQSSRYLVKRTGEKVFLECVQDMDHENMFWYRQDPGLGLRLIYFSYDVKMKEKGDIPEGYSVSREKKERFSLILESASTNQTSMYLCASSLPATGGVYEQYFGPGTRLTVT.

The V and J genes are TRBV30 and TRBJ2-1, with D perhaps TRBD1 (6 bases). Trimming took off 1 base at V and 7 bases at J, with 14 bases between the two ends. Germline V gene data show CDR1 as GTSNPN and CDR2 as SVGIG (reference sequence). This CDR3 has 14 residues. The CDR3 DNA follows: TGTGCCTGGAGTGCCTTCTACAGGGTAAATGAGCAGTTCTTC. Amino acid sequence: CAWSAFYRVNEQFF. Supplemented by reference TRBV30 and TRBJ2-1, the full variable domain reads SQTIHQWPATLVQPVGSPLSLECTVEGTSNPNLYWYRQAAGRGLQLLFYSVGIGQISSEVPQNLSASRPQDRQFILSSKKLLLSDSGFYLCAWSAFYRVNEQFFGPGTRLTVL.

The chain joins TRBV6-5 to TRBJ2-1; the D gene is possibly TRBD1 (5 bases). Germline V gene data show CDR1 as MNHEY and CDR2 as SVGAGI. The CDR3 extends over 14 amino acids. Deletions cut 6 bases from V and 0 bases from J, with 9 bases between. CDR3 amino acids: CASRRTFSYNEQFF. The CDR3 region has the DNA TGTGCCAGCAGAAGGACATTCTCCTACAATGAGCAGTTCTTC.

This clone was counted once. The rearrangement links TRBV5-1 to TRBJ2-2; 10 nucleotides align to TRBD2. The CDR3 covers 16 residues. J gave up 0 bases and V 4 bases, and 3 bases lay outside the gene matches. Germline V gene data show CDR1 as SGHRS and CDR2 as YFSETQ. The DNA for the CDR3 is TGCGCCAGCAGCACTACTAGCGGGGCGAACACCGGGGAGCTGTTTTTT. Its protein product is CASSTTSGANTGELFF.

The chain employs TRBV27 and TRBJ1-1, with D maybe TRBD1 (6 bases). The germline V gene encodes CDR1 MNHEY and CDR2 SMNVEV (reference sequence). CDR3 length: 13 residues. Trimming left V 2 bases short and J 4 bases short, with 8 bases between. CDR3 sequence reads: CASSLARGTEAFF. The CDR3 region has the DNA TGTGCCAGCAGTTTAGCCAGGGGCACTGAAGCTTTCTTT.

This clone was detected a few times. This rearrangement joins TRBV2 to TRBJ2-3; D remains unclear. Trimming pared 9 bases from V and 4 bases from J, leaving 14 bases between. From germline, CDR1 is SNHLY and CDR2 FYNNEI. The CDR3 contains 13 residues. The CDR3 region has the DNA TGTGCCAGAACCCGAGCGAACTCAGATACGCAGTATTTT. Translation gives CARTRANSDTQYF. The full variable domain, completed using reference TRBV2 and TRBJ2-3, is EPEVTQTPSHQVTQMGQEVILRCVPISNHLYFYWYRQILGQKVEFLVSFYNNEISEKSEIFDDQFSVERPDGSNFTLKIRSTKLEDSAMYFCARTRANSDTQYFGPGTRLTVL.

The rearrangement uses TRBV21-1 and TRBJ1-2; the table calls TRBD1, which could not be checked here. TRBV21-1 is shown as a pseudogene. CDR3 size: 16 residues. CDR3 amino acids: CASSKPGDRRIYGYTF. The CDR3 DNA reads TGTGCCAGCAGCAAACCGGGGGACAGAAGGATCTATGGCTACACCTTC.

The chain is built from TRBV27 and TRBJ1-2; unclear D gene. This CDR3 contains 17 residues. The germline V gene has CDR1 MNHEY and CDR2 SMNVEV (reference sequence). V gave up 3 bases and J gave up 4 bases, with 21 bases separating them. The CDR3 is CASSFSIDIFPSYGYTF. Here the CDR3 DNA reads TGTGCCAGCAGTTTCTCGATAGACATTTTCCCGTCCTATGGCTACACCTTC.

The CDR3 region has the DNA TGCGCCAGCAGCCTGGGGGGGGGACAGGGTTACGAGCAGTACTTC. Translation: CASSLGGGQGYEQYF. The V gene is TRBV5-1, the J gene TRBJ2-7; TRBD1 agrees at 9 bases. Germline V gene sequence: CDR1 SGHRS, CDR2 YFSETQ. V gave up 4 bases and J gave up 4 bases; unmatched junction bases: 9. The CDR3 is 15 residues long. The full variable domain, with the rest looked up from reference TRBV5-1 and TRBJ2-7, is KAGVTQTPRYLIKTRGQQVTLSCSPISGHRSVSWYQQTPGQGLQFLFEYFSETQRNKGNFPGRFSGRQFSNSRSEMNVSTLELGDSALYLCASSLGGGQGYEQYFGPGTRLTVT.

The rearrangement links TRBV29-1 to TRBJ1-3; D unresolved. Germline loops: CDR1 SQVTM, CDR2 ANQGSEA. This CDR3 is 12 amino acids long. V was cut by 3 bases and J by 4 bases, with 7 bases left in between. The CDR3 sequence is CSVEEQGNTIYF. The CDR3 DNA reads TGCAGCGTTGAGGAACAGGGAAACACCATATATTTT.